The clone carrying this T cell receptor beta chain has just a few counts. This entry is derived from a study of patients and donors after allogeneic stem cell transplantation. Each CDR3 protein gets one entry after TCRdb re-called the RT-PCR reads with MiXCR. The table records about 960,000 distinct CDR3 sequences, over 15% of them present only once. What was sequenced was blood, either unsorted or a sorted T cell fraction (not recorded which). The TCR sequence derives from a human donor who was either an allogeneic HSCT recipient or a stem cell or donor lymphocyte infusion donor (not recorded which). It is not recorded whose cells these are; they may come from a transplant donor.

CDR3 residues: CASSRQGPPNYGYTF. In DNA form, the CDR3 reads TGTGCCAGCAGTAGACAGGGACCGCCTAACTATGGCTACACCTTC. The V and J genes are TRBV6-1 and TRBJ1-2, with 7 bases matching TRBD1. Germline V gives CDR1 MNHNS, CDR2 SASEGT. The junction had 6 bases not matched to a gene; V was cut back by 5 bases and J by 0 bases. The CDR3 length is 15 residues.